Below, 16 T cell receptor beta chains from the same sample are listed, as sequenced in a study of T cell responses to AZD1222 COVID-19 vaccine (dated by TCRdb to about 2021). Taken with the paper, the label for time point translates to: baseline before first vaccination. According to the study, the label for this sample's treatment or condition signals: meningococcal conjugate vaccine given as trial control. The library was prepared using the immunoSEQ multiplex PCR assay. TCRdb carries this immuneACCESS record with in-frame sequences only. Its versions omit some clonotypes, under half of them owing to an unresolved V gene in the studies checked, with the rest unexplained. The sample data list about 79,000 clones, and around 90% of these were observed just once. The top ten constitute 7% to 8.5% of the sample. The sample in question was peripheral blood, obtained on day 0 of MenACWY control vaccination. These receptors all stem from an adult in good health.

The chain recombines TRBV7-9 with TRBJ2-7; D unclear. Germline values: CDR1 SEHNR, CDR2 FQNEAQ (reference sequence). V dropped 5 bases and J dropped 7 bases, with 9 bases sitting between them. The CDR3 extends over 11 amino acids. The CDR3 DNA reads as TGTGCCAGCAGCAAGGACGGTGAGCAGTACTTC. Its protein product is CASSKDGEQYF.

The V and J genes are TRBV11-1 and TRBJ2-5; D remains ambiguous. The CDR3 runs to 11 residues. CDR1 and CDR2 from the germline V gene are SGHAT and FQDESV (reference sequence). With 3 bases removed from V and 3 bases from J, the gap between germline ends came to 2 bases. CDR3 protein: CASSFKETQYF. The CDR3 DNA is TGTGCCAGCAGCTTCAAAGAGACCCAGTACTTC.

The V and J genes are TRBV5-1 and TRBJ1-2; D possibly corresponds to TRBD1 (6 bases). V was trimmed by 5 bases and J by 3 bases, leaving 11 bases between them. The CDR3 loop spans 13 amino acids. In germline, CDR1 is SGHRS, CDR2 YFSETQ. The CDR3, as DNA: TGCGCCAGCAGACAGGGCACTGACTATGGCTACACCTTC. Translation gives CASRQGTDYGYTF. Full variable domain (missing parts from reference TRBV5-1 and TRBJ1-2): KAGVTQTPRYLIKTRGQQVTLSCSPISGHRSVSWYQQTPGQGLQFLFEYFSETQRNKGNFPGRFSGRQFSNSRSEMNVSTLELGDSALYLCASRQGTDYGYTFGSGTRLTVV.

The chain links TRBV11-2 to TRBJ2-4; D uncertain. The CDR3 covers 14 residues. Trimming left V 1 base short and J 8 bases short, with 12 bases between. Germline V gene data show CDR1 as SGHAT and CDR2 as FQNNGV. CDR3 sequence reads: CASSLVPQLDIQYF. As DNA, the CDR3 is TGTGCCAGCAGCTTAGTTCCCCAGCTTGACATTCAGTACTTC.

The chain recombines TRBV11-2 with TRBJ2-7; D possibly corresponds to TRBD1 (6 bases). Germline V gene sequence: CDR1 SGHAT, CDR2 FQNNGV. V lost 6 bases, J lost 0 bases, and 15 bases lay in between. The CDR3 runs to 15 residues. The CDR3 loop reads CASSRSGAHSYEQYF. DNA of the CDR3: TGTGCCAGCAGTAGATCAGGGGCCCACTCCTACGAGCAGTACTTC.

The V call is TRBV12-3 or TRBV12-4, the J call TRBJ2-2; D tentatively reads TRBD1 or TRBD2 (5 bases each). V lost 5 bases and J lost 4, with 8 bases in between. The CDR3 is 13 residues long. CDR3 DNA sequence: TGTGCCAGCAGTCGGGACCGCACCGGGGAGCTGTTTTTT. Translating gives CASSRDRTGELFF.

CDR3: CAIRLAGGPAYEQYF. In DNA, the CDR3 is TGTGCCATCAGATTGGCAGGGGGTCCGGCCTACGAGCAGTACTTC. The rearrangement uses TRBV10-3 and TRBJ2-7; 7 nucleotides line up with TRBD1. Germline V gene lookup returns CDR1 ENHRY and CDR2 SYGVKD. Trimming cost V 6 bases and J 2 bases; bases outside gene matches: 10. The length of the CDR3 is 15 residues.

V and J are TRBV25-1 and TRBJ1-1; D perhaps matches TRBD1 (5 bases). Trimming shortened V by 2 bases and J by 4 bases, and 5 bases separated the two germline ends. This CDR3 is built from 12 residues. Germline loops: CDR1 MGHDK, CDR2 SYGVNS. The CDR3 DNA reads as TGTGCCAGCAGTGAACAGGGCACTGAAGCTTTCTTT. Its protein is CASSEQGTEAFF.

The chain recombines TRBV5-1 with TRBJ2-3; the match to TRBD1 covers 9 bases. The V gene end was trimmed by 4 bases and the J gene end by 3 bases; junction bases not matched to a gene: 6. Germline V gene sequence: CDR1 SGHRS, CDR2 YFSETQ. The CDR3 is 15 amino acids. Written as DNA, the CDR3 is TGCGCCAGCAGCAGGGGGGACAGGGAAACAGATACGCAGTATTTT. Encoded protein: CASSRGDRETDTQYF.

The J gene is TRBJ2-3, the V gene TRBV11-2; TRBD2 matches at 8 bases. CDR1 is SGHAT and CDR2 is FQNNGV in the germline V gene. Trimming cost V 5 bases and J 4 bases; bases outside gene matches: 14. There are 17 residues in the CDR3. The CDR3 nucleotides read TGTGCCAGCAGCCGCCAAAAGAGCGGGAGCGGCGCAGATACGCAGTATTTT. Protein: CASSRQKSGSGADTQYF.

In regard to this clone: One end of the junction varies from germline; a read error may be responsible. The chain uses TRBV7-6 and TRBJ1-2; 7 nucleotides line up with TRBD1. The germline CDR1 and CDR2 sequences are SGHVS and FNYEAQ. This CDR3 has 15 amino acids. This CDR3 reads CAGSLAPGTERGYTF. The CDR3 region has the DNA TGTGCCGGCAGCTTAGCGCCGGGGACAGAGCGTGGCTACACCTTC. Full variable domain (rest looked up from reference TRBV7-6 and TRBJ1-2): GAGVSQSPRYKVTKRGQDVALRCDPISGHVSLYWYRQALGQGPEFLTYFNYEAQQDKSGLPNDRFSAERPEGSISTLTIQRTEQRDSAMYRCAGSLAPGTERGYTFGSGTRLTVV.

V and J are TRBV24-1 and TRBJ2-7; D is unclear. CDR3 length: 12 residues. Deletions cut 9 bases from V and 1 base from J, with 9 bases between. Germline assignment: CDR1 KGHDR and CDR2 SFDVKD. For the CDR3, the DNA is TGTGCCACCCCGGGCAGGTCCTACGAGCAGTACTTC. This sequence encodes CATPGRSYEQYF.

CDR3 amino acids: CASSPPRDTSPLHF. Here the CDR3 DNA reads TGTGCCAGCTCACCGCCTCGGGACACATCACCCCTCCACTTT. The chain has TRBV18 and TRBJ1-6, with D possibly matching TRBD1 (6 bases). The CDR3 covers 14 residues. V was cut by 3 bases and J by 10 bases, with 13 bases left in between. Germline CDR1 and CDR2: KGHSH and LQKENI.

The chain is built from TRBV4-3 and TRBJ2-3; TRBD2 matches 10 bases. The ends lost 0 bases at V and 1 base at J; junction bases unmatched: 1. The V gene's germline CDR1 is LGHNA and CDR2 YSLEER. This CDR3 contains 16 residues. CDR3 residues: CASSQDLAGGTDTQYF. In nucleotides, the CDR3 is TGCGCCAGCAGCCAAGATCTAGCGGGAGGCACAGATACGCAGTATTTT.

V usage is TRBV7-2 and J usage is TRBJ2-3; D unclear. Germline CDR1 SGHTA, CDR2 FQGNSA. This CDR3 spans 15 amino acids. The ends were cut back, 1 base at V and 2 bases at J, with 10 bases in the middle. The CDR3 protein is CASSLVVSNTDTQYF. CDR3 bases: TGTGCCAGCAGCTTAGTTGTCTCAAACACAGATACGCAGTATTTT.

The chain employs TRBV28 and TRBJ2-3; the match to TRBD2 covers 11 bases. Trimming cost V 5 bases and J 2 bases; bases outside gene matches: 12. This CDR3 has 18 residues. Germline V gene lookup returns CDR1 MDHEN and CDR2 SYDVKM. DNA for the CDR3: TGTGCCAGCAGTGAGAGATGGCTAGCGGGGGGATTCACAGATACGCAGTATTTT. It codes for CASSERWLAGGFTDTQYF.